This entry lists 12 T cell receptor beta chains sequenced from one sample in a study of regulatory T cells in long-lasting Graves disease. Building of the TCR beta libraries involved iRepertoire HTBI primers and Arm-PCR of CDR3 regions. TCRdb reprocessed the multiplex PCR reads with MiXCR, giving one entry per CDR3 protein. The top ten clones hold less than 30% of a sample with a few hundred thousand distinct CDR3 sequences, about a sixth of them seen once. The time point was: newly diagnosed GD, antithyroid drugs for less than 3 months. PBMC-extracted RNA yielded the TCR library. The data were also submitted as part of a second study, on T cells in Graves' hyperthyroidism and ophthalmopathy.

Here the sequenced sample was peripheral blood mononuclear cells (PBMCs), taken at new diagnosis, from a patient treated with antithyroid drugs. Receptors originate from a woman between 18 and 29 years old with Graves disease.

This clonotype has only a few counts. V gene TRBV6-1 combines with J gene TRBJ2-4, with D possibly TRBD1 on 5 matching bases. The CDR3 is 15 residues long. Germline values: CDR1 MNHNS, CDR2 SASEGT. V gave up 9 bases and J gave up 0 bases, with 15 bases separating them. In nucleotides, the CDR3 is TGTGCCAGGAACGGACATTCCCTAGCCAAAAACATTCAGTACTTC. As protein: CARNGHSLAKNIQYF.

The rearrangement uses TRBV29-1 and TRBJ2-3; D unresolved. V lost 8 bases, J lost 1 base, and 10 bases lay in between. The CDR3 totals 12 residues. From germline, CDR1 is SQVTM and CDR2 ANQGSEA. In DNA form, the CDR3 reads TGCAGCTCACGATTCGGCACAGATACGCAGTATTTT. This encodes CSSRFGTDTQYF.

The table lists this clonotype with many counts. The V and J genes are TRBV27 and TRBJ2-1; 13 nucleotides line up with TRBD2. The CDR3 extends over 15 amino acids. V lost 4 bases to trimming and J lost 9 bases; unmatched junction nucleotides: 6. Germline V gene sequence: CDR1 MNHEY, CDR2 SMNVEV (reference sequence). CDR3 nucleotides: TGTGCCAGCAGTTCCGGGACTAGCGGGATTGGTGAGCAGTTCTTC. It codes for CASSSGTSGIGEQFF.

This clonotype was observed at least ten times. V is TRBV20-1 and J is TRBJ2-5; unclear D gene. Germline assignment: CDR1 DFQATT and CDR2 SNEGSKA (reference sequence). Between the trimmed V and J ends, which lost 6 bases and 0 bases, there was a span of 11 bases. The CDR3 spans 13 residues. The CDR3 sequence is CSALVVYQETQYF. As DNA, the CDR3 is TGCAGTGCCCTGGTGGTGTACCAAGAGACCCAGTACTTC.

This CDR3 reads CASTSRENTGELFF. CDR3 DNA: TGTGCCAGCACCTCCCGGGAGAACACCGGGGAGCTGTTTTTT. The chain links TRBV28 to TRBJ2-2, with D possibly being TRBD2 (5 bases). The V end was cut by 7 bases, the J end by 1 base, with 10 bases between. The CDR3 has 14 residues. Germline CDR1 reads MDHEN; CDR2 reads SYDVKM. Drawing the rest from reference TRBV28 and TRBJ2-2, the complete variable domain is DVKVTQSSRYLVKRTGEKVFLECVQDMDHENMFWYRQDPGLGLRLIYFSYDVKMKEKGDIPEGYSVSREKKERFSLILESASTNQTSMYLCASTSRENTGELFFGEGSRLTVL.

This clonotype was seen only a few times. The chain recombines TRBV6-2 or TRBV6-3 with TRBJ1-3; no clear D gene. This CDR3 comprises 12 residues. V lost 5 bases, J lost 5 bases, and 7 bases lay in between. Germline V CDR1 and CDR2: MNHEY, SVGEGT. CDR3 amino acids: CASSEVRNTIYF. CDR3 in DNA: TGTGCCAGCAGTGAAGTAAGAAACACCATATATTTT.

This clonotype was seen more than once but under ten times. The V call is TRBV20-1, the J call TRBJ1-2; 7 positions match TRBD1. V lost 6 bases, J lost 5 bases, and 12 bases stayed unmatched. Germline values: CDR1 DFQATT, CDR2 SNEGSKA (reference sequence). This CDR3 has 14 residues. The CDR3 is CSAKNDRARYGYTF. In DNA, the CDR3 is TGCAGTGCGAAAAATGACAGGGCAAGATATGGCTACACCTTC.

This clonotype showed up just a few times. V usage is TRBV9 and J usage is TRBJ1-4; D is unresolved. This CDR3 contains 14 residues. Per germline, CDR1 SGDLS and CDR2 YYNGEE. The V end lost 5 bases, the J end lost 3 bases, and 11 bases lay between the germline ends. CDR3 sequence: CASSTDPPNEKLFF. The CDR3 bases are TGTGCCAGCAGTACAGACCCGCCTAATGAAAAACTGTTTTTT.

About this clonotype: Because it lacks the conserved phenylalanine or tryptophan at the end, this CDR3 is likely a read error. This chain connects TRBV20-1 to TRBJ2-1; D is tentatively TRBD1 or TRBD2 (5 bases each). V lost 6 bases and J lost 8, with 17 bases in between. In germline, CDR1 is DFQATT, CDR2 SNEGSKA (reference sequence). CDR3 length: 13 residues. CDR3 residues: CSARQGTPHEQFL. CDR3 in DNA: TGCAGTGCCCGTCAAGGGACCCCCCATGAGCAGTTCCTC.

A note on this clonotype: A single base separates this from a much larger clone, so it may be a read error. V gene TRBV18 combines with J gene TRBJ1-1; D is unclear. V was cut by 3 bases and J by 10 bases, with 18 bases left in between. The length of the CDR3 is 14 residues. Germline V CDR1 and CDR2: KGHSH, LQKENI. This CDR3 is CASSPRQDGSRAFF. The CDR3 bases are TGTGCCAGCTCACCCCGACAAGATGGGTCGAGAGCTTTCTTT.

About this clonotype: A much more abundant neighbour one base away suggests this may be a read error. The chain carries TRBV6-5 and TRBJ2-1; 12 bases line up with TRBD2. Germline CDR1 and CDR2: MNHEY and SVGAGI. This CDR3 is 17 amino acids long. CDR3 in DNA: TGTGCCGGCAGTTATCTAGCGGGAGGGCGGAGTAGGGATGAGCAGTTCTTC. Its protein is CAGSYLAGGRSRDEQFF.

This chain links TRBV29-1 with TRBJ2-3, with 7 bases that match TRBD2. This CDR3 contains 17 residues. In germline, CDR1 is SQVTM, CDR2 ANQGSEA. V was pared by 0 bases and J by 3 bases, with 12 bases of the junction left unmatched. The CDR3 coding sequence is TGCAGCGTTGAAGATCGGGTCCGGGGGGTAATGACAGATACGCAGTATTTT. Amino acid sequence: CSVEDRVRGVMTDTQYF.